A selection of T cell receptor beta chains follows, all from one sample in a study of T cell responses to AZD1222 COVID-19 vaccine. Here immunoSEQ multiplex PCR was the method, and the copy in TCRdb shows in-frame clones only, minus some. This table holds 120,000 to 150,000 clones, around 90% found once. The source material was peripheral blood, sampled on day 0 of AZD1222 vaccination. The receptors were gathered from an adult in good health. The conserved cysteine and the conserved F or W are not part of the CDR3 here. Fields, in order: J gene, CDR3 length, V gene, clone size, CDR3 protein. Some rows have no size entry. The others give once, few or many, or a class for an expanded clone.

J gene: TRBJ2-7
CDR3 length: 12
V gene: TRBV9
clone size: -
CDR3 protein: ASSVDGGSYEQY

J gene: TRBJ1-3
CDR3 length: 15
V gene: TRBV4-3
clone size: -
CDR3 protein: ASSQIKADSSGNTIY

J gene: TRBJ1-2
CDR3 length: 17
V gene: TRBV11-2
clone size: -
CDR3 protein: ASSLALGGGLRTSNGYT

J gene: TRBJ1-1
CDR3 length: 10
V gene: TRBV29-1
clone size: -
CDR3 protein: SAGGQGLGAF

J gene: TRBJ1-5
CDR3 length: 14
V gene: TRBV6-1
clone size: -
CDR3 protein: ASSEVWGGGNQPQH

J gene: TRBJ2-1
CDR3 length: 13
V gene: TRBV11-2
clone size: -
CDR3 protein: ASSTRRDRAYEQF

J gene: TRBJ1-5
CDR3 length: 12
V gene: TRBV4-1
clone size: -
CDR3 protein: ASSQVGSSQPQH

J gene: TRBJ1-1
CDR3 length: 12
V gene: TRBV18
clone size: -
CDR3 protein: ASSSDRVLTEAF

J gene: TRBJ1-2
CDR3 length: 12
V gene: TRBV15
clone size: -
CDR3 protein: ATSRALTGDGYT

J gene: TRBJ1-6
CDR3 length: 13
V gene: TRBV4-1
clone size: once
CDR3 protein: ASSQERQTNSPLH

J gene: TRBJ2-7
CDR3 length: 14
V gene: TRBV19
clone size: -
CDR3 protein: ASSSNYRGEGYEQY

J gene: TRBJ2-7
CDR3 length: 13
V gene: TRBV6-1
clone size: -
CDR3 protein: ASSEWGTPSYEQY

J gene: TRBJ2-1
CDR3 length: 16
V gene: TRBV7-2
clone size: once
CDR3 protein: ASSKEGGTVSSYNEQF

J gene: TRBJ2-6
CDR3 length: 13
V gene: TRBV28
clone size: -
CDR3 protein: AALQGPRGANVLT

J gene: TRBJ1-6
CDR3 length: 13
V gene: TRBV2
clone size: -
CDR3 protein: ASSDGQSIKSPLH

J gene: TRBJ2-7
CDR3 length: 9
V gene: TRBV2
clone size: -
CDR3 protein: ASSLLHEQY

J gene: TRBJ2-2
CDR3 length: 12
V gene: TRBV7-8
clone size: -
CDR3 protein: ASTLKRGGRELF

J gene: TRBJ2-3
CDR3 length: 10
V gene: TRBV5-3
clone size: -
CDR3 protein: ARSPTWDTQY

J gene: TRBJ2-7
CDR3 length: 16
V gene: TRBV28
clone size: -
CDR3 protein: ASSLEVNIGQGTYEQY

J gene: TRBJ2-7
CDR3 length: 16
V gene: TRBV19
clone size: once
CDR3 protein: ASSIDPIVYCGGYEQY

J gene: TRBJ2-7
CDR3 length: 13
V gene: TRBV6-6
clone size: -
CDR3 protein: ASSTVSLTAYEQY

J gene: TRBJ2-7
CDR3 length: 9
V gene: TRBV6-1
clone size: -
CDR3 protein: ASSDRAKQY

J gene: TRBJ2-3
CDR3 length: 14
V gene: TRBV7-2
clone size: once
CDR3 protein: ASSLAGSLRGDTQY

J gene: TRBJ2-7
CDR3 length: 12
V gene: TRBV4-3
clone size: -
CDR3 protein: ASSQETGGYEQY

J gene: TRBJ1-1
CDR3 length: 12
V gene: TRBV3-1/TRBV3-2
clone size: few
CDR3 protein: ASSYGLLNTEAF

J gene: TRBJ2-1
CDR3 length: 14
V gene: TRBV7-6
clone size: -
CDR3 protein: ASSLGAGEGYNEQF

J gene: TRBJ2-1
CDR3 length: 13
V gene: TRBV5-4
clone size: -
CDR3 protein: ASSLGSGSLNEQF

J gene: TRBJ2-1
CDR3 length: 15
V gene: TRBV3-1/TRBV3-2
clone size: -
CDR3 protein: ASSTFGRGRMYNEQF

J gene: TRBJ1-6
CDR3 length: 13
V gene: TRBV6-2/TRBV6-3
clone size: -
CDR3 protein: ASSRDGPYNSPLH

J gene: TRBJ1-2
CDR3 length: 13
V gene: TRBV5-5
clone size: -
CDR3 protein: ASSLGDRPEYGYT

J gene: TRBJ1-1
CDR3 length: 12
V gene: TRBV18
clone size: -
CDR3 protein: ASSPQYMNTEAF

J gene: TRBJ1-2
CDR3 length: 12
V gene: TRBV27
clone size: -
CDR3 protein: ASRMTGGSYGYT

J gene: TRBJ2-1
CDR3 length: 13
V gene: TRBV7-9
clone size: -
CDR3 protein: ASSPGDGVLREQF

J gene: TRBJ2-5
CDR3 length: 17
V gene: TRBV7-2
clone size: -
CDR3 protein: ASSSPSGGPFAPRETQY

J gene: TRBJ1-2
CDR3 length: 11
V gene: TRBV4-1
clone size: -
CDR3 protein: ASSPGGSLGYT

J gene: TRBJ2-5
CDR3 length: 12
V gene: TRBV15
clone size: -
CDR3 protein: ATSRGLSQETQY

J gene: TRBJ1-6
CDR3 length: 13
V gene: TRBV6-5
clone size: -
CDR3 protein: ASSPGDRDSSPLH

J gene: TRBJ2-7
CDR3 length: 15
V gene: TRBV19
clone size: -
CDR3 protein: ASSGKTGTPLYYEQY

J gene: TRBJ1-2
CDR3 length: 11
V gene: TRBV7-8
clone size: once
CDR3 protein: ASSPRVSYGYT

J gene: TRBJ1-2
CDR3 length: 12
V gene: TRBV7-8
clone size: -
CDR3 protein: ASSDRALTYGYT

J gene: TRBJ1-1
CDR3 length: 13
V gene: TRBV7-8
clone size: -
CDR3 protein: ASSLRDRGATEAF

J gene: TRBJ2-3
CDR3 length: 17
V gene: TRBV4-3
clone size: -
CDR3 protein: ASSQDFGKANPSTDTQY

J gene: TRBJ2-1
CDR3 length: 11
V gene: TRBV7-9
clone size: -
CDR3 protein: ASTLEVYNEQF

J gene: TRBJ1-4
CDR3 length: 12
V gene: TRBV20-1
clone size: -
CDR3 protein: SASQGGNDEKLF

J gene: TRBJ2-2
CDR3 length: 11
V gene: TRBV9
clone size: -
CDR3 protein: ASSVSITGELF

J gene: TRBJ1-2
CDR3 length: 13
V gene: TRBV4-3
clone size: -
CDR3 protein: ASSPRQRTNYGYT

J gene: TRBJ2-3
CDR3 length: 12
V gene: TRBV5-1
clone size: -
CDR3 protein: ASRLQGGEDTQY

J gene: TRBJ2-1
CDR3 length: 13
V gene: TRBV24-1
clone size: once
CDR3 protein: ATSDSGTGGAEQF

J gene: TRBJ2-1
CDR3 length: 13
V gene: TRBV11-3
clone size: -
CDR3 protein: ASSLFAGKANEQF

J gene: TRBJ2-7
CDR3 length: 15
V gene: TRBV13
clone size: -
CDR3 protein: ASSHQTLAGGPYEQY

J gene: TRBJ2-5
CDR3 length: 10
V gene: TRBV19
clone size: -
CDR3 protein: ASRIASGGEN